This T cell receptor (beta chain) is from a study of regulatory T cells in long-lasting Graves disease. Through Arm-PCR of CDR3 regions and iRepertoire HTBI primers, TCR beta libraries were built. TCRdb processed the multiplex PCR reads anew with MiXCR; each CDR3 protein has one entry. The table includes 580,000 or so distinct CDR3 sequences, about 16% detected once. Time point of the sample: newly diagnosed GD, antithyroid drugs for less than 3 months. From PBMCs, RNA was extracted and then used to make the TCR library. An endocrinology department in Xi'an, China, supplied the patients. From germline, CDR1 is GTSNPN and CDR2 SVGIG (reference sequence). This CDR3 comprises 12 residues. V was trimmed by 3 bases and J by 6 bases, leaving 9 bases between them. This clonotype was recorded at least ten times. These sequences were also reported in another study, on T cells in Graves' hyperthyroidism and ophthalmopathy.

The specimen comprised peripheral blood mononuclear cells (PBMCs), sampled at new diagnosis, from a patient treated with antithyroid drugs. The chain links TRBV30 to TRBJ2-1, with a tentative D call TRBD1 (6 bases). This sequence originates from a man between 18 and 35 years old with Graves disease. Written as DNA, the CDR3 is TGTGCCTGGAGCAAGACAGGCAATGAGCAGTTCTTC. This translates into CAWSKTGNEQFF.